This T cell receptor (beta chain) was sequenced in a study of blood T cells in healthy people across ages. PCR was performed a second time for roughly 7 to 12 cycles using a sample-barcoded 5' primer and a J-beta primer mix. TCRdb recomputed calls from the 5' RACE reads with MiXCR, one row per CDR3 protein. The sample carries fewer than 1 million distinct CDR3 sequences, around two fifths recorded once. The V and J ends lost 3 bases and 3 bases, in that order; junction bases with no gene match: 5. Germline V CDR1 and CDR2: KGHSH, LQKENI. The CDR3 length is 15 residues. The chain has TRBV18 and TRBJ2-3; 8 bases are a match to TRBD1. This receptor was identified in a man aged 60 to 75 in good health. The source material was blood. For the CDR3, the DNA is TGTGCCAGCTCACCGACTGACAGGGGAACAGATACGCAGTATTTT. Translated: CASSPTDRGTDTQYF.